This T cell receptor beta chain was sequenced during a study of T cell responses to AZD1222 COVID-19 vaccine. Study-wide points: Spike was spanned by vaccine-associated CD4 TCRs, which were dominant at 160-218 and 743-854.

With 4 bases removed from V and 7 bases from J, the gap between germline ends came to 17 bases. Looked up from germline, CDR1 is MNHEY and CDR2 is SVGEGT. The length of the CDR3 is 14 residues. The table came from immunoSEQ multiplex PCR; TCRdb's copy has only in-frame clones and leaves some out. The table shows about 160,000 clones, with about 90% occurring only once. This clone was observed once. Its target is unknown. The chain couples TRBV6-2 or TRBV6-3 to TRBJ2-7; a possible D gene is TRBD2 (6 bases). The sample in question was peripheral blood, obtained on day 0 of AZD1222 vaccination. This TCR was recovered from an adult in good health. This CDR3 reads CASSWGPQEGEQYF. In nucleotides, the CDR3 is TGTGCCAGCAGTTGGGGACCTCAGGAGGGTGAGCAGTACTTC.